This T cell receptor (beta chain) was identified during a study of blood T cell repertoires in COVID-19 (dated by TCRdb to 2019 to 2021). About the investigation overall: Samples covering the acute and convalescent phases of COVID-19 were provided by collaborators in the United States, Italy and Spain. The prospective study material was composed of cDNA or gDNA derived from T cells, B-cell-depleted T cells, or PBMCs. The dataset comprised deeply sampled blood TCRbeta repertoires from subjects exposed to, actively infected with, or recovered from COVID-19. A freely available public database, intended as a resource for researchers studying the immune response to SARS-CoV-2, is where the repertoires were released. The samples were drawn from two sources: the first 160 participants of the ongoing ImmuneRACE study, and over 1,000 subjects contributed by 6 global collaborators. A de-identified subject ID, COVID-19 status, age in years and sex were almost always included in the sample metadata. Where HLA class I and class II types were available, the types were taken from metadata supplied by the sample provider, not from assay-based typing. Broader findings and caveats from the paper: Clinical and demographic metadata were provided uncurated, with the amount varying by source and participant.

CDR1 is given as SGHTA and CDR2 as FQGNSA, both from the germline V gene. The CDR3, cysteine through phenylalanine, is 15 amino acids long. The retained sequence is limited to the CDR3, 45 bases, with the frame set at the first base. At the junction V is shortened by 2 bases and J by 3 bases; bases outside the gene matches: 5. This clone was counted at least ten times. What antigen it recognizes has not been identified. Base-call qualities are not available, and no considerably larger clone is one nucleotide away. The immunoSEQ Assay, a bias-controlled multiplex PCR, was used to amplify TCRbeta CDR3 regions from genomic DNA. The authors' analysis ran thus. Within the assay, amplification of reference gene primers was used to estimate how many nucleated cells each sample contained. To quantify the absolute abundance of each unique TCRbeta CDR3 rearrangement, sequence reads were collapsed and filtered. For each sample, productive Simpson clonality was calculated as the square root of Simpson's diversity index across productive rearrangements. Drawn from immuneACCESS, this table holds only the in-frame rearrangements with V and J called that TCRdb kept. Clones are partly lost; checked studies trace under half to an unresolved V gene and leave the rest unexplained. V and J calls and clone size are as listed in that table; D and trimming were resolved from the DNA. The sample yields around 140,000 clones; 87% were counted once. Together, the top ten hold about 37% of the sample.

Samples from volunteer blood donors who had recovered from COVID-19 were contributed by a second Seattle source. Each collaborating institution followed its own protocols to collect whole blood in K2EDTA tubes. For TCRbeta analysis, collaborators shipped samples in one of three forms: frozen whole blood, isolated PBMCs, or DNA extracted from either of those sample types. This TCR was sampled from a man in his fifties who had recovered from COVID-19. The sequence joins TRBV7-2 to TRBJ2-7; TRBD2 aligns with 9 central bases. Sequenced sample: peripheral blood. Read as DNA, the sequence is TGTGCCAGCAGCTTAAGTGCGGGGGGGCTCTACGAGCAGTACTTC. Its protein product is CASSLSAGGLYEQYF.